This T cell receptor (beta chain) was sequenced for a study of blood T cell repertoires in COVID-19. Study-level information: Acute-phase and convalescent COVID-19 samples originated in the United States, Italy and Spain.

The CDR3 spans 13 residues. With 3 bases clipped from V and 6 bases from J, the junction kept 4 bases outside the gene matches. Per the germline V gene, CDR1 is SGHDN and CDR2 is FVKESK. Using immunoSEQ multiplex PCR, the repertoire was profiled, and TCRdb retains in-frame clones only, with some absent. The repertoire holds about 30,000 clones, with 65% to 90% as singletons. Sequencing was carried out using peripheral blood. The rearrangement links TRBV14 to TRBJ2-7; 8 bases line up with TRBD1. The source is a man aged 55 to 70 with active COVID-19. For the CDR3, the DNA is TGTGCCAGCAGCCAGTCCCAGGGGGCCGAGCAGTACTTC. Amino acid sequence: CASSQSQGAEQYF.